This T cell receptor beta chain was sequenced for a study of T cells in Graves' hyperthyroidism and ophthalmopathy (dated by TCRdb to about 2019). Describing the broader study: Peripheral blood was collected at initial diagnosis, before any treatment. After sampling, hyperthyroidism patients received methimazole starting at 30 mg daily, and ophthalmopathy patients received high-dose intravenous methylprednisolone. TCR V-J signatures able to tell the groups apart were searched for in a discovery cohort of approximately 95 patients, of whom over 40 had Graves' ophthalmopathy and more than 55 had stable Graves' hyperthyroidism. The paper describes TCR Vbeta CDR3 sequencing of 135 peripheral blood samples, made up of some 40 ophthalmopathy patients, more than 70 hyperthyroidism patients and 17 progressor patients. Prospective prediction of ophthalmopathy was tested in an independent validation cohort of 18 to 20 hyperthyroidism patients and approximately 17 patients who later progressed to ophthalmopathy. For training and testing, the 100 or so patients in the discovery cohort were randomly divided in a 7:3 ratio. The study also compared thyroid tissue and blood T-cell repertoires from more than 5 Graves' hyperthyroidism patients. Paper-wide results and their limitations: During validation, the model predicted progression to ophthalmopathy a median of roughly six months ahead of onset, with roughly 65% sensitivity and roughly 72% specificity. No statistical method was used to set the sample size in advance, and investigators knew the group allocation. Most expanded thyroid clonotypes (frequency above 0.001) were also found in blood, which suggests that blood repertoires may mirror thyroid immune responses. Ophthalmopathy was separated from stable hyperthyroidism by a 13 V-J signature model, with 87.88% sensitivity and about 81% specificity obtained in cross-validation and 80%/75% obtained in testing.

The CDR3 runs 17 residues from the cysteine to the phenylalanine. The CDR3 DNA has 51 bases and is translated from base 1. Sequences MNHEY (CDR1) and SVGAGI (CDR2) are obtained from the germline V gene. V has 2 bases trimmed and J has 0 bases trimmed; junction bases matching no gene number 9. Ophthalmopathy patients had moderately to severely active disease, with a Clinical Activity Score of 3 or more, a NOSPECS grade of 4 or more, and a disease duration of less than 3 months. Patients with uncontrolled infections, other autoimmune diseases, pregnancy or lactation were excluded. Diagnoses were established on the basis of clinical symptoms, serum thyroxine and TRAb, thyroid ultrasound, and orbital computed tomography. PBMCs were isolated from approximately 10 ml of fresh peripheral blood by Ficoll-Paque density gradient centrifugation. Total RNA was extracted with Trizol reagent, and quality was checked on an Agilent 2100 Bioanalyzer.

In this sample, this clonotype turned up many times. The antigen it recognizes is unknown. No much larger clone exists at a distance of one base, and base qualities are not known. TCR beta CDR3 regions were amplified from RNA transcripts. A first-round RT-PCR of the TCR CDR3 used the HTBI primer set with the Qiagen OneStep RT-PCR kit. A second multiplex PCR round built the libraries, followed by size selection and purification. Libraries were sequenced paired-end with 100 bp reads on an Illumina HiSeq2000. As for the original processing: Raw data were processed with SOAPnuke, discarding reads with adapters, uncalled bases, mean Phred below 15, or no exact constant-primer or identifier match. COPE v1.2.5 was used to merge the high-quality paired reads, and each unique nucleotide sequence was defined as a clonotype. MiTCR v1.1 was used to align the clonotypes against IMGT TRBV, TRBD and TRBJ reference segments. Only V-J combinations with frequency above 0.0001, covering 98% to 99.2% of repertoires, were analysed. A TCS score was defined as the ratio of F50 (clonal expansion) to E x V (chaos), with BLOSUM62-based TCRdist applied between CDR3 peptides within each V-J. Welch's t-statistics and random forest reduced 450 to 600 V-J features to 10 to 15, which were used in a naive Bayes classifier (R e1071). TCRdb took the public reads, trimmed them with fastp at Q25, ran MiXCR for clone calling and kept in-frame beta chains. Each entry merges the rows of one CDR3 protein and shows their most common DNA and genes. The V and J calls were not made by the authors but by TCRdb's processing. A total of under 400,000 distinct CDR3 sequences appear in this sample, 18% of them only once. The top ten constitute around 15% of the sample.

The sequence was obtained from a woman aged 35 to 49 with Graves' ophthalmopathy. What was sequenced was blood. The chain employs TRBV6-5 and TRBJ2-5; TRBD2 agrees with 7 junctional bases. The CDR3 reads CASSYGGGSTYQETQYF. The nucleotide sequence is TGTGCCAGCAGTTACGGGGGGGGGTCGACTTACCAAGAGACCCAGTACTTC.